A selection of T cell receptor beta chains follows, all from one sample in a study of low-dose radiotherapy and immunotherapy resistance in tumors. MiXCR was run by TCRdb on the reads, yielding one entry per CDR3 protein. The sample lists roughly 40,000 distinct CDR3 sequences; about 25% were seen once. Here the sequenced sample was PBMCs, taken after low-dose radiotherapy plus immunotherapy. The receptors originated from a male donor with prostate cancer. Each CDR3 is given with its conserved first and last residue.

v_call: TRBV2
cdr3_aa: CASSPEGGDSYNEQFF

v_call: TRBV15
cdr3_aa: CATSRAQGLGGYTF

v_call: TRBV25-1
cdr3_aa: CASSGGTGAYTF

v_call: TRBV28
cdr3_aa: CASSVGQPKNIQYF

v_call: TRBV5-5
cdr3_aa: CASSRAEGLEGYTF

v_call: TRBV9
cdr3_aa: CASSVGAGVSSEQFF

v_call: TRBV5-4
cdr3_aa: CASSRDTSLADTQYF

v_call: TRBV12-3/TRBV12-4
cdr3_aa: CASSSFGTLLPLHF

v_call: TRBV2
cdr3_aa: CASSEMWATGELFF

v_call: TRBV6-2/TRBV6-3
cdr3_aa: CASRTGTQGHYGYTF

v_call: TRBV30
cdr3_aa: CAWNRDRGREQYF

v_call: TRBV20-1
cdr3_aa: CSARDTSGAGELFF

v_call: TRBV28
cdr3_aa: CAVVGMSYEQYF

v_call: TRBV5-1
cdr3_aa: CASSWIGRGEDTQYF

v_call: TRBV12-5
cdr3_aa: CASGGGPGSYNEQFF

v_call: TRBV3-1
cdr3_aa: CASSQVVDPGQTYEQYF

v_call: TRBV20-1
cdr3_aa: CSARDGRLAHNEQFF

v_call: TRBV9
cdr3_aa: CASSVGGGLDTGELFF

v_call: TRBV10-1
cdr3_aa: CASSGGDRSGNTIYF

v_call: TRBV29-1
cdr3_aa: CSLTASAFTDTQYF

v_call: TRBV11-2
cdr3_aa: CASNQRAGGLSYEQYF

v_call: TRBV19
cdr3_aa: CASSSEAGVLAKNIQYF

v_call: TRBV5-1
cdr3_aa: CASRVRGPNTGELFF

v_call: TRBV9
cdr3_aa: CASSVFPRRTDNEQFF

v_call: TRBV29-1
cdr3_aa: CSAQGGGSLNTEAFF

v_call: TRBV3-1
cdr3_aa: CASSQAGQGGRQPQHF